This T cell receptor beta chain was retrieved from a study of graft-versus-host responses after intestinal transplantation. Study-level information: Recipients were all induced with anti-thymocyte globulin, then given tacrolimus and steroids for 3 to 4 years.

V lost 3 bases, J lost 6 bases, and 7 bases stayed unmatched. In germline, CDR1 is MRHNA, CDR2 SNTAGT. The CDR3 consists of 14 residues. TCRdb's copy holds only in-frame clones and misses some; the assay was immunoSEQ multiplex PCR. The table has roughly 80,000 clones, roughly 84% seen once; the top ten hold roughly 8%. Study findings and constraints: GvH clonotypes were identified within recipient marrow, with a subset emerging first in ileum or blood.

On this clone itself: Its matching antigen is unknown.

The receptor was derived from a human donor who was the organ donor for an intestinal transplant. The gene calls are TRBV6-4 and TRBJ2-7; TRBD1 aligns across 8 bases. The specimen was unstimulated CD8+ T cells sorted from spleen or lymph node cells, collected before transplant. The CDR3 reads CASSEGQGAVEQYF. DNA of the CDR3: TGTGCCAGCAGTGAGGGGCAGGGGGCGGTCGAGCAGTACTTC.